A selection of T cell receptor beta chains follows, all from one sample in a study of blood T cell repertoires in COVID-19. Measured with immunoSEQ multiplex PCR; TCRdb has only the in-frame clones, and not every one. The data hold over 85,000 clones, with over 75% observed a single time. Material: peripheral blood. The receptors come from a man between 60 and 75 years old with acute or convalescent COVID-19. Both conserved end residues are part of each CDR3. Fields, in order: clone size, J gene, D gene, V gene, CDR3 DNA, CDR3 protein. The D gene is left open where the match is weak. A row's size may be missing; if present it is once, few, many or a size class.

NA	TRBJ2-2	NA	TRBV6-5	TGTGCCACCACCGCGGCTAGATTGAACACCGGGGAGCTGTTTTTT	CATTAARLNTGELFF
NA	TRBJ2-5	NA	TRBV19	TGTGCCAGTAGTAGGCGGGTGACGTACCAAGAGACCCAGTACTTC	CASSRRVTYQETQYF
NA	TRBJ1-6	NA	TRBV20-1	TGCAGTGCCAGTACGAGGGGGGGCAATTCACCCCTCCACTTT	CSASTRGGNSPLHF
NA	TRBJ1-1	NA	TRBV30	TGTGCCTGGACAGGAATGAGCACTGAAGCTTTCTTT	CAWTGMSTEAFF
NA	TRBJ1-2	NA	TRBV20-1	TGCAGTGCTAACAGGGACTATGGCTACACCTTC	CSANRDYGYTF
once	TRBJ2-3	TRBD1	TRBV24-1	TGTGCCACCAGTGGAACTCCGGGACAGGGGAAGGCAGATACGCAGTATTTT	CATSGTPGQGKADTQYF
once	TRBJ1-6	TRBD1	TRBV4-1	TGCGCCAGCAGCCAGAACCGGGACAGGGGGCTTGTCGATAATTCACCCCTCCACTTT	CASSQNRDRGLVDNSPLHF
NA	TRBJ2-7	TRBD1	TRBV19	TGTGCCAGTAGTATAGGCGGACAGGGGAGGAACGAGCAGTACTTC	CASSIGGQGRNEQYF
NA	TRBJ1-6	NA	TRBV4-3	TGCGCCAGCAGCCAACAAACAGGGACTACCTCGGCCCTCCACTTT	CASSQQTGTTSALHF
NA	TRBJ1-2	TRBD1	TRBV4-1	TGCGCCAGCAGCCAAGATATCAGGGGGCGAAACTATGGCTACACCTTC	CASSQDIRGRNYGYTF
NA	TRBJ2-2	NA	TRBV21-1	TGTGCCAGCAGCCAGATTCGGCGGGGGGACACCGGGGAGCTGTTTTTT	CASSQIRRGDTGELFF
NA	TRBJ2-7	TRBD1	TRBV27	TGTGCCAGCAGGAGGACAGGTCCCTACGAGCAGTACTTC	CASRRTGPYEQYF
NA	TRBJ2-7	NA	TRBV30	TGTGCCTGGAGGGCAGGGCCTTACGAGCAGTACTTC	CAWRAGPYEQYF
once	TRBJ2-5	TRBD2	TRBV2	TGTGCCAGCAGGAGGGCGGGGGAAGAGACCCAGTACTTC	CASRRAGEETQYF
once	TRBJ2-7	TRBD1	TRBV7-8	TGTGCCAGCACCTCCGGACAGGGGGCCTTTTACGAGCAGTACTTC	CASTSGQGAFYEQYF
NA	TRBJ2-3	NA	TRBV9	TGTGCCAGCAGCGTAGCGTGGGGGGAACGTACGCAGTATTTT	CASSVAWGERTQYF
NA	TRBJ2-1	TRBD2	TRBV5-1	TGCGCCAGCAGCCAGGGACTAGCGGGTGTCGATGAGCAGTTCTTC	CASSQGLAGVDEQFF
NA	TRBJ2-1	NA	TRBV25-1	TGTGCCAGCAGTGAATTGCTTAGCACCAACAATGAGCAGTTCTTC	CASSELLSTNNEQFF
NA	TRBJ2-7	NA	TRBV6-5	TGTGCCAGCAAACAGTCGAGCTCCTACGAGCAGTACTTC	CASKQSSSYEQYF
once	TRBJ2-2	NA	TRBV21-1	TGTGCCAGCAGCCCAGGGACCGGGGAGCTGTTTTTT	CASSPGTGELFF
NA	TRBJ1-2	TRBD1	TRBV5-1	TGCGCCAGCAGCATCCAGCCGGGACAGAACTATGGCTACACCTTC	CASSIQPGQNYGYTF
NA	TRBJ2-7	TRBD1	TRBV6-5	TGTGCCAGCAAAAGGGGGCTAGCCGTCTACGAGCAGTACTTC	CASKRGLAVYEQYF
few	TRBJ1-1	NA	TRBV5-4	TGTGCCAGCAGCTTGAGGGGGTTGAACACTGAAGCTTTCTTT	CASSLRGLNTEAFF
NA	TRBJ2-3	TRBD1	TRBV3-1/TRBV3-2	TGTGCCAGCAGCCAACAGACAGGGTTAGATACGCAGTATTTT	CASSQQTGLDTQYF
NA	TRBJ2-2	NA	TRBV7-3	TGTGCCAGCAGCTTAGGGTCGGGCACCGGGGAGCTGTTTTTT	CASSLGSGTGELFF